This T cell receptor delta chain was recovered during a study of γδ T cells in repeated Plasmodium falciparum infection. Regarding the study as a whole: Repeated controlled infections reportedly drove waves of new clonotype selection in Vdelta2-negative, mostly Vdelta1+, gammadelta repertoires.

This clone was picked up many times. Antigen: not known. The protein given by TCRdb reflects a much larger clone and differs at residue 14 from this DNA's translation, likely from a read error; the protein shown is the DNA's translation. TCRdb applied CATT to the multiplex PCR reads for clone calling. The table has 53,000 or so delta-chain clones, approximately 2% seen once. Vgamma9/Vdelta2+ and Vdelta2-negative gammadelta T cells were flow-sorted from PBMC for bulk sequencing. In germline, CDR1 is GEAIGNYY, CDR2 EKD. The CDR3 contains 20 residues. With V trimmed by 0 bases and J by 2 bases, 18 bases remained unmatched.

The TCR originated in a pool of human donors (malaria-infected and uninfected, not separated). V and J are TRDV2 and TRDJ1; 9 positions agree with TRDD3. The J gene, missing from TCRdb, was assigned here through DNA to germline matching. Sequencing was done on a sample of gamma-delta T cells from blood. The CDR3 region is CACDTEEVRGYEGATDKLIF. The CDR3 DNA follows: TGTGCCTGTGACACCGAGGAAGTACGGGGATACGAGGGGGCTACCGATAAACTCATCTTT.